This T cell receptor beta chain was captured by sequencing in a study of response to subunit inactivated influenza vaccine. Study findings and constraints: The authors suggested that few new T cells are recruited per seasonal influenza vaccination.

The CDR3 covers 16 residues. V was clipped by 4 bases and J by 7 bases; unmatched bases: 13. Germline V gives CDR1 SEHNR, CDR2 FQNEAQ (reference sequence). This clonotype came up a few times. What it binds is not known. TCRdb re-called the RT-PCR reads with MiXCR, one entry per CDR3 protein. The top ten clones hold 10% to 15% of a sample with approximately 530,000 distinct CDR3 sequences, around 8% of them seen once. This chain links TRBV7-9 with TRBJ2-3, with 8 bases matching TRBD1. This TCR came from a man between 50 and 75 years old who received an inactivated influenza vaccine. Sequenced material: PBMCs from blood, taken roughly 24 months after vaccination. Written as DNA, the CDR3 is TGTGCCAGCAGCTCCCCCAGGGGGCTCTCGATGAATACGCAGTATTTT. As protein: CASSSPRGLSMNTQYF.